This TCR beta chain was found in a study of OX40 agonist ivuxolimab in advanced cancers. With 4 bases removed from V and 4 bases from J, the gap between germline ends came to 8 bases. The germline gives CDR1 SGDLS, CDR2 YYNGEE. This CDR3 has 12 residues. The method was immunoSEQ multiplex PCR; TCRdb's version includes in-frame clones alone and lacks a portion of them. The profile shows about 35,000 clones, 78% of them singletons. Study observations and caveats: There were also nonresponders showing low normalized T-cell clonal expansion.

A note on this clone: Antigen unknown.

Specimen: CD4+ or CD8+ T cells sorted from blood, collected in a trial of the OX40 agonist ivuxolimab. The clonotype comes from an adult with an advanced solid tumor such as melanoma, head and neck, liver or kidney cancer. The rearrangement joins TRBV9 to TRBJ2-5, with D possibly being TRBD2 (5 bases). DNA for the CDR3: TGTGCCAGCAGCCCCGAGGGAGAGACCCAGTACTTC. This encodes CASSPEGETQYF. Looking up the rest from reference TRBV9 and TRBJ2-5 gives the full variable domain: DSGVTQTPKHLITATGQRVTLRCSPRSGDLSVYWYQQSLDQGLQFLIQYYNGEERAKGNILERFSAQQFPDLHSELNLSSLELGDSALYFCASSPEGETQYFGPGTRLLVL.